The entry below describes one T cell receptor (beta chain). What it binds is not known. This sample was included in a study of tumor-infiltrating lymphocytes in localized non-small cell lung cancer. The overall study: Patients included smokers and never-smokers with various histologies, some sampled after neoadjuvant chemotherapy. From each patient, both tumor and uninvolved lung, non-adjacent to tumor, were sampled. Regarding the study as a whole: Available tissue quantity limited TCR sequencing to a patient subset. Each assay used a separate piece of the same tissue.

Germline CDR1 SSHAT, CDR2 FNYEAQ (reference sequence). This CDR3 is built from 14 residues. Trimming took 5 bases from V and 3 from J; bases not matched to a gene: 3. The data were produced by immunoSEQ multiplex PCR, yet TCRdb's version contains in-frame clones alone and is incomplete. This table holds about 15,000 clones, approximately 68% found once. This TCR was recovered from a human donor with non-small cell lung cancer. Sequenced sample: uninvolved lung tissue not adjacent to the tumor. The chain uses TRBV7-7 and TRBJ2-3; the match to TRBD1 covers 9 bases. The CDR3 nucleotides are TGTGCCAGCAGCACGGGACAGGGAACAGATACGCAGTATTTT. Its protein is CASSTGQGTDTQYF.